This TCR beta chain was retrieved from a study of beta chain features in type 1 diabetes. Study observations and caveats: Within patients, naive, central memory and Treg TCRB repertoires seemed more similar than within healthy donors. Reduced insertions and increased deletions marked VDJ junctions in type 1 diabetes patients.

Over 95% purity was reached by all sorted populations. This clone was observed a handful of times. Its target is not known. TCRB transcripts that were expressed got sequenced, as all of the isolated RNA had been reverse transcribed. Assay: immunoSEQ multiplex PCR; the TCRdb copy retains only in-frame clones and omits some. The data show 310,000 or so clones, about 11% seen once. The CDR3 is made up of 13 amino acids. Germline assignment: CDR1 SGDLS and CDR2 YYNGEE. Deletions cut 3 bases from V and 3 bases from J, with 9 bases between. V usage is TRBV9 and J usage is TRBJ2-5, with D unclear. The receptor was derived from a woman in her 30s in good health. Sequences were obtained from naive CD4+ T cells from blood. The CDR3 DNA reads TGTGCCAGCAGCGACCTGATAGAAGAGACCCAGTACTTC. The encoded protein is CASSDLIEETQYF.